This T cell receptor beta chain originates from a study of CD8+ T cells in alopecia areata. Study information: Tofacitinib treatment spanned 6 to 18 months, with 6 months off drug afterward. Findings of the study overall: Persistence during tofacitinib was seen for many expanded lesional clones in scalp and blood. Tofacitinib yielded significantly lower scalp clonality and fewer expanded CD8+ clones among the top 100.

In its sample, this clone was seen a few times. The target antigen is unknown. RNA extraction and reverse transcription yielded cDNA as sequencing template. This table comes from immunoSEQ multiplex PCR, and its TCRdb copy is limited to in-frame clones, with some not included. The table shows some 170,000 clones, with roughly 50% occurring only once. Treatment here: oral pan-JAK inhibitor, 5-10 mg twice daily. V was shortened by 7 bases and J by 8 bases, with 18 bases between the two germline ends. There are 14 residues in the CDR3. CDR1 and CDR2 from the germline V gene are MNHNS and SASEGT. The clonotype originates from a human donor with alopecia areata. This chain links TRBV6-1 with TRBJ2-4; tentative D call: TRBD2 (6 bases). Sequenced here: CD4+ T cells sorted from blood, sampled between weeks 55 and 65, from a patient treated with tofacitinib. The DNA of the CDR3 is TGTGCCAGCAACCCAGGTGGGCCGGGGGACATTCAGTACTTC. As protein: CASNPGGPGDIQYF.